A selection of T cell receptor beta chains follows, all from one sample in a study of blood T cell repertoires in COVID-19. The protocol was immunoSEQ multiplex PCR, while the TCRdb copy is restricted to in-frame clones and leaves out a portion. The repertoire holds about 260,000 clones, with roughly 80% as singletons. Source material: peripheral blood. These receptors were taken from a man between 60 and 70 years old who had recovered from COVID-19. Both conserved end residues are part of each CDR3. Each record gives: clone size, D gene, J gene, V gene, CDR3 protein, CDR3 DNA. A D gene is named only where the DNA matches it firmly. The size entry is marked missing in some rows and otherwise reads once, few, many or a size class.

abundance: NA
d_gene: TRBD2
j_gene: TRBJ2-2
v_gene: TRBV27
CDR3aa: CASTTLTSGNTGELFF
CDR3nt: TGTGCCAGCACCACGTTAACTAGCGGGAACACCGGGGAGCTGTTTTTT

abundance: NA
d_gene: NA
j_gene: TRBJ2-7
v_gene: TRBV3-1/TRBV3-2
CDR3aa: CASSHPSRGNYEQYF
CDR3nt: TGTGCCAGCAGCCATCCCTCGAGAGGGAACTACGAGCAGTACTTC

abundance: NA
d_gene: NA
j_gene: TRBJ1-1
v_gene: TRBV18
CDR3aa: CASSPSTAGRETEAFF
CDR3nt: TGTGCCAGCTCCCCCTCAACGGCGGGGCGGGAGACTGAAGCTTTCTTT

abundance: NA
d_gene: NA
j_gene: TRBJ1-6
v_gene: TRBV28
CDR3aa: CASSSQRGSGNSPLHF
CDR3nt: TGTGCCAGCAGTTCCCAAAGGGGTTCCGGTAATTCACCCCTCCACTTT

abundance: NA
d_gene: TRBD2
j_gene: TRBJ2-7
v_gene: TRBV6-1
CDR3aa: CASSEGWRLAGAYEQYF
CDR3nt: TGTGCCAGCAGTGAAGGGTGGCGACTAGCGGGAGCCTACGAGCAGTACTTC

abundance: NA
d_gene: TRBD2
j_gene: TRBJ2-7
v_gene: TRBV9
CDR3aa: CASSVGAGEGAYEQYF
CDR3nt: TGTGCCAGCAGCGTAGGCGCGGGAGAAGGGGCCTACGAGCAGTACTTC

abundance: NA
d_gene: NA
j_gene: TRBJ1-2
v_gene: TRBV7-2
CDR3aa: CASSLNSRVDYGYTF
CDR3nt: TGTGCCAGCAGCTTAAATTCCCGGGTCGACTATGGCTACACCTTC

abundance: NA
d_gene: NA
j_gene: TRBJ2-7
v_gene: TRBV3-1/TRBV3-2
CDR3aa: CASSQAPGMFYEQYF
CDR3nt: TGTGCCAGCAGCCAAGCGCCAGGGATGTTCTACGAGCAGTACTTC

abundance: NA
d_gene: TRBD2
j_gene: TRBJ2-3
v_gene: TRBV7-8
CDR3aa: CASSLLSGGARADTQYF
CDR3nt: TGTGCCAGCAGCTTACTTAGCGGGGGGGCGCGTGCAGATACGCAGTATTTT

abundance: NA
d_gene: TRBD1
j_gene: TRBJ1-6
v_gene: TRBV2
CDR3aa: CASSLTGVNGSPLHF
CDR3nt: TGTGCCAGCAGTCTGACAGGGGTGAACGGTTCACCCCTCCACTTT

abundance: NA
d_gene: TRBD2
j_gene: TRBJ2-7
v_gene: TRBV4-1
CDR3aa: CASSNNLGGGVGEQYF
CDR3nt: TGCGCCAGCAGCAACAACCTCGGCGGGGGAGTAGGCGAGCAGTACTTC

abundance: few
d_gene: NA
j_gene: TRBJ2-5
v_gene: TRBV7-9
CDR3aa: CASSVSGTRQETQYF
CDR3nt: TGTGCCAGCAGTGTCAGCGGCACTAGACAAGAGACCCAGTACTTC

abundance: NA
d_gene: NA
j_gene: TRBJ1-4
v_gene: TRBV5-1
CDR3aa: CASSTAGNEKLFF
CDR3nt: TGCGCCAGCAGCACTGCAGGGAATGAAAAACTGTTTTTT

abundance: NA
d_gene: TRBD2
j_gene: TRBJ2-5
v_gene: TRBV18
CDR3aa: CANLPGGAPPGKTSGRSWETQYF
CDR3nt: TGTGCCAATCTACCCGGGGGGGCCCCACCGGGGAAGACTAGCGGGAGATCGTGGGAGACCCAGTACTTC

abundance: once
d_gene: TRBD2
j_gene: TRBJ2-7
v_gene: TRBV27
CDR3aa: CASSLKRTSGGYEQYF
CDR3nt: TGTGCCAGCAGCCTTAAACGGACTAGCGGGGGGTACGAGCAGTACTTC

abundance: NA
d_gene: NA
j_gene: TRBJ2-7
v_gene: TRBV6-5
CDR3aa: CASSYSESSSYEQYF
CDR3nt: TGTGCCAGCAGTTACTCGGAGTCGAGCTCCTACGAGCAGTACTTC

abundance: NA
d_gene: TRBD1
j_gene: TRBJ1-2
v_gene: TRBV28
CDR3aa: CASRPRQGALSGYTF
CDR3nt: TGTGCCAGCAGACCGCGACAGGGGGCGCTAAGTGGCTACACCTTC

abundance: NA
d_gene: NA
j_gene: TRBJ2-7
v_gene: TRBV19
CDR3aa: CASSVQGLSYEQYF
CDR3nt: TGTGCCAGTAGTGTTCAGGGGCTATCCTACGAGCAGTACTTC

abundance: NA
d_gene: TRBD2
j_gene: TRBJ2-7
v_gene: TRBV5-1
CDR3aa: CASSLGLAGGPLYEQYF
CDR3nt: TGCGCCAGCAGCTTGGGCCTAGCGGGAGGGCCCCTATACGAGCAGTACTTC

abundance: few
d_gene: NA
j_gene: TRBJ1-1
v_gene: TRBV18
CDR3aa: CASSQRGIAEAFF
CDR3nt: TGTGCCAGCTCACAGAGGGGGATTGCTGAAGCTTTCTTT

abundance: NA
d_gene: NA
j_gene: TRBJ2-1
v_gene: TRBV19
CDR3aa: CASSIGGGEQFF
CDR3nt: TGTGCCAGTAGTATTGGCGGAGGTGAGCAGTTCTTC

abundance: NA
d_gene: TRBD2
j_gene: TRBJ2-6
v_gene: TRBV6-6
CDR3aa: CASSPAGLSSGANVLTF
CDR3nt: TGTGCCAGCAGTCCAGCGGGGTTATCCTCTGGGGCCAACGTCCTGACTTTC

abundance: NA
d_gene: NA
j_gene: TRBJ2-3
v_gene: TRBV7-8
CDR3aa: CAASNSDTQYF
CDR3nt: TGTGCCGCTAGCAACTCAGATACGCAGTATTTT

abundance: NA
d_gene: NA
j_gene: TRBJ2-1
v_gene: TRBV20-1
CDR3aa: CSARLGNEQFF
CDR3nt: TGCAGTGCTAGGCTCGGGAATGAGCAGTTCTTC

abundance: NA
d_gene: TRBD1
j_gene: TRBJ1-5
v_gene: TRBV4-2
CDR3aa: CASSQRTGAFNQPQHF
CDR3nt: TGTGCCAGCAGCCAACGGACAGGGGCGTTCAATCAGCCCCAGCATTTT

abundance: NA
d_gene: TRBD1
j_gene: TRBJ1-2
v_gene: TRBV4-2
CDR3aa: CASGQENYGYTF
CDR3nt: TGTGCCAGCGGACAGGAAAACTATGGCTACACCTTC

abundance: NA
d_gene: TRBD1
j_gene: TRBJ2-2
v_gene: TRBV7-8
CDR3aa: CASSLTDRGRNTGELFF
CDR3nt: TGTGCCAGCAGCTTAACCGACAGGGGGCGGAACACCGGGGAGCTGTTTTTT

abundance: NA
d_gene: NA
j_gene: TRBJ1-5
v_gene: TRBV19
CDR3aa: CASSMVGGRQPQHF
CDR3nt: TGTGCCAGTAGTATGGTGGGGGGGAGGCAGCCCCAGCATTTT

abundance: NA
d_gene: NA
j_gene: TRBJ1-1
v_gene: TRBV5-1
CDR3aa: CASSLSGSVTEAFF
CDR3nt: TGCGCCAGCAGCTTGTCAGGGTCGGTTACTGAAGCTTTCTTT

abundance: once
d_gene: NA
j_gene: TRBJ2-7
v_gene: TRBV3-1/TRBV3-2
CDR3aa: CASRLWTTREQYF
CDR3nt: TGTGCCAGCAGATTGTGGACTACTAGGGAGCAGTACTTC

abundance: NA
d_gene: TRBD1
j_gene: TRBJ1-1
v_gene: TRBV3-1/TRBV3-2
CDR3aa: CASSPRTGSGTEAFF
CDR3nt: TGTGCCAGCAGCCCGCGGACAGGGTCGGGCACTGAAGCTTTCTTT

abundance: NA
d_gene: NA
j_gene: TRBJ1-1
v_gene: TRBV4-1
CDR3aa: CASTRGGSGTEAFF
CDR3nt: TGCGCCAGCACCCGAGGGGGTTCCGGCACTGAAGCTTTCTTT

abundance: NA
d_gene: TRBD2
j_gene: TRBJ2-2
v_gene: TRBV2
CDR3aa: CASRITSGGPQNTGELFF
CDR3nt: TGTGCCAGCAGGATCACTAGCGGGGGGCCACAAAACACCGGGGAGCTGTTTTTT

abundance: NA
d_gene: NA
j_gene: TRBJ2-1
v_gene: TRBV7-2
CDR3aa: CASSNPGGNNEQFF
CDR3nt: TGTGCCAGCAGCAATCCCGGAGGCAACAATGAGCAGTTCTTC

abundance: NA
d_gene: NA
j_gene: TRBJ2-3
v_gene: TRBV25-1
CDR3aa: CASSEPRAQYF
CDR3nt: TGTGCCAGCAGTGAACCGCGGGCGCAGTATTTT

abundance: NA
d_gene: NA
j_gene: TRBJ2-2
v_gene: TRBV11-2
CDR3aa: CASSLEHSGELFF
CDR3nt: TGTGCCAGCAGCTTAGAACATTCCGGGGAGCTGTTTTTT

abundance: NA
d_gene: NA
j_gene: TRBJ2-5
v_gene: TRBV15
CDR3aa: CATQKRGWGETQYF
CDR3nt: TGTGCCACTCAAAAAAGGGGTTGGGGAGAGACCCAGTACTTC

abundance: NA
d_gene: TRBD1
j_gene: TRBJ1-4
v_gene: TRBV27
CDR3aa: CASSPRDRGRANEKLFF
CDR3nt: TGTGCCAGCAGTCCCCGGGACAGGGGGAGGGCTAATGAAAAACTGTTTTTT

abundance: NA
d_gene: NA
j_gene: TRBJ2-3
v_gene: TRBV6-5
CDR3aa: CASTSTTDTQYF
CDR3nt: TGTGCCAGCACCAGTACCACAGATACGCAGTATTTT

abundance: NA
d_gene: NA
j_gene: TRBJ2-3
v_gene: TRBV9
CDR3aa: CASSPRGGTQYF
CDR3nt: TGTGCCAGCAGCCCACGGGGTGGGACGCAGTATTTT

abundance: NA
d_gene: TRBD2
j_gene: TRBJ2-5
v_gene: TRBV10-1
CDR3aa: CASSESILAAQETQYF
CDR3nt: TGCGCCAGCAGTGAGTCGATCCTAGCGGCACAAGAGACCCAGTACTTC

abundance: NA
d_gene: TRBD1
j_gene: TRBJ2-6
v_gene: TRBV5-5
CDR3aa: CASSTPDRAGANVLTF
CDR3nt: TGTGCCAGCAGCACCCCGGACAGGGCTGGGGCCAACGTCCTGACTTTC

abundance: NA
d_gene: NA
j_gene: TRBJ1-3
v_gene: TRBV2
CDR3aa: CASSILGTSGNTIYF
CDR3nt: TGTGCCAGCAGTATTCTCGGGACTAGCGGAAACACCATATATTTT

abundance: NA
d_gene: TRBD1
j_gene: TRBJ2-7
v_gene: TRBV3-1/TRBV3-2
CDR3aa: CASSPPDRGLYEQYF
CDR3nt: TGTGCCAGCAGTCCCCCGGACAGGGGGCTCTACGAGCAGTACTTC

abundance: NA
d_gene: TRBD2
j_gene: TRBJ2-5
v_gene: TRBV7-3
CDR3aa: CASSSGSKETQYF
CDR3nt: TGTGCCAGCAGTAGCGGGAGTAAAGAGACCCAGTACTTC

abundance: few
d_gene: NA
j_gene: TRBJ1-1
v_gene: TRBV5-6
CDR3aa: CASSRSWNDKNTEAFF
CDR3nt: TGTGCCAGCAGCCGAAGTTGGAATGACAAGAACACTGAAGCTTTCTTT

abundance: once
d_gene: TRBD1
j_gene: TRBJ2-5
v_gene: TRBV5-1
CDR3aa: CASKPDREETQYF
CDR3nt: TGCGCCAGCAAACCCGACAGGGAAGAGACCCAGTACTTC

abundance: NA
d_gene: NA
j_gene: TRBJ2-1
v_gene: TRBV30
CDR3aa: CAWSRAVNEQFF
CDR3nt: TGTGCCTGGAGTAGAGCCGTCAATGAGCAGTTCTTC

abundance: NA
d_gene: NA
j_gene: TRBJ2-5
v_gene: TRBV11-2
CDR3aa: CASSNIPEPAGTQYF
CDR3nt: TGTGCCAGCAGCAACATACCTGAACCCGCGGGGACCCAGTACTTC

abundance: NA
d_gene: NA
j_gene: TRBJ1-5
v_gene: TRBV25-1
CDR3aa: CASRGSGLSNQPQHF
CDR3nt: TGTGCCAGCAGGGGATCAGGGTTGAGCAATCAGCCCCAGCATTTT

abundance: NA
d_gene: NA
j_gene: TRBJ1-4
v_gene: TRBV19
CDR3aa: CASRSYLASNEKLFF
CDR3nt: TGTGCCAGTAGGTCTTACCTGGCATCTAATGAAAAACTGTTTTTT

abundance: NA
d_gene: NA
j_gene: TRBJ1-2
v_gene: TRBV15
CDR3aa: CATSRDLSQYGYTF
CDR3nt: TGTGCCACCAGCAGAGATCTATCCCAATATGGCTACACCTTC

abundance: NA
d_gene: TRBD2
j_gene: TRBJ2-6
v_gene: TRBV5-1
CDR3aa: CASSGGGYSGANVLTF
CDR3nt: TGCGCCAGCTCGGGCGGGGGTTACTCTGGGGCCAACGTCCTGACTTTC

abundance: NA
d_gene: NA
j_gene: TRBJ1-5
v_gene: TRBV7-9
CDR3aa: CASSLSGFDSSNQPQHF
CDR3nt: TGTGCCAGCAGCTTGTCGGGGTTTGACTCAAGCAATCAGCCCCAGCATTTT

abundance: NA
d_gene: TRBD2
j_gene: TRBJ2-2
v_gene: TRBV27
CDR3aa: CASSPPGLAGSGELFF
CDR3nt: TGTGCCAGCAGTCCCCCGGGACTAGCAGGTTCCGGGGAGCTGTTTTTT

abundance: NA
d_gene: TRBD1
j_gene: TRBJ2-6
v_gene: TRBV6-5
CDR3aa: CASRPSGGRANVLTF
CDR3nt: TGTGCCAGCAGGCCCTCAGGGGGACGGGCCAACGTCCTGACTTTC

abundance: NA
d_gene: TRBD2
j_gene: TRBJ2-1
v_gene: TRBV5-4
CDR3aa: CASSPGLAGVYNEQFF
CDR3nt: TGTGCCAGCAGCCCAGGACTAGCGGGAGTCTACAATGAGCAGTTCTTC

abundance: NA
d_gene: TRBD1
j_gene: TRBJ2-7
v_gene: TRBV6-5
CDR3aa: CASRIRQGWSYEQYF
CDR3nt: TGTGCCAGCAGGATACGACAGGGGTGGTCCTACGAGCAGTACTTC